This T cell receptor (beta chain) was retrieved from a study of shared clonotypes between healthy human individuals. Whole-study context: The plates for each donor numbered three CD4 naive, three CD4 memory, two CD8 naive and one CD8 memory.

Sorted subsets were amplified in replicate PCRs using approximately 200 ng DNA, tens of thousands of T cell genomes. Clones were read by immunoSEQ multiplex PCR, and TCRdb kept only the in-frame ones, dropping some. The repertoire has about 2.1 million clones, 85% to 95% of them found once; the top ten carry under 2%. For this clone: Its antigen is unknown.

Naive CD8 isolation took CD45RO-negative cells positively selected for CCR7 and excluded terminally differentiated effector memory CD45RA+ cells. From germline, CDR1 is MNHNY and CDR2 SVGAGI (reference sequence). V lost 2 bases, J lost 3 bases, and 14 bases lay in between. The CDR3 spans 15 residues. Study-wide results and caveats: A few donors had about 5% of their naive CD4 clonotypes in common.

The sequenced material came from naive CD8+ T cells from PBMCs. The chain recombines TRBV6-6 with TRBJ2-7; D ambiguous. The receptor comes from a man in his late teens or twenties in good health. Some clones in this sample may be carry-over from other donors' samples. The CDR3 spells CASSYPVGSVYEQYF. CDR3 DNA: TGTGCCAGCAGTTACCCGGTAGGTTCGGTCTACGAGCAGTACTTC.